Listed below are T cell receptor beta chains from one sample, sequenced in a study of graft-versus-host responses after intestinal transplantation. Here immunoSEQ multiplex PCR was the method, and the copy in TCRdb shows in-frame clones only, minus some. The data hold roughly 23,000 clones, with roughly four fifths observed a single time. The source was ileum tissue, collected 12 days after intestinal transplant. The receptors were sampled from a human patient who received an intestinal transplant, so some T cells may come from the graft donor. The CDR3 runs from the conserved cysteine through the conserved F or W. The D gene is left open where the match is weak. Where a row states a size, it is once, few, many or the class of an expanded clone; other rows omit it.

j_gene | d_gene | v_gene | abundance | CDR3aa | CDR3nt
TRBJ2-3 | TRBD2 | TRBV5-4 | - | CASSPEASGSADTQYF | TGTGCCAGCAGCCCGGAGGCTAGCGGGAGCGCAGATACGCAGTATTTT
TRBJ2-5 | TRBD2 | TRBV6-1 | once | CASSVGLAGGPETQYF | TGTGCCAGCAGTGTTGGACTAGCGGGAGGACCAGAGACCCAGTACTTC
TRBJ2-2 | TRBD2 | TRBV27 | - | CASSLWGRAGGELFF | TGTGCCAGCAGTTTGTGGGGGAGGGCCGGCGGGGAGCTGTTTTTT
TRBJ1-3 | - | TRBV5-4 | - | CASSWSGFGNTIYF | TGTGCCAGCAGCTGGTCAGGGTTCGGAAACACCATATATTTT
TRBJ2-2 | TRBD1 | TRBV6-1 | - | CASRTGGIGELFF | TGTGCCAGTAGGACAGGGGGAATTGGGGAGCTGTTTTTT
TRBJ2-7 | TRBD1 | TRBV10-3 | few | CAIGTGGAEQYF | TGTGCCATTGGGACAGGGGGGGCCGAGCAGTACTTC
TRBJ1-1 | - | TRBV5-1 | - | CASSLAPMNTEAFF | TGCGCCAGCAGCTTGGCCCCTATGAACACTGAAGCTTTCTTT
TRBJ2-7 | TRBD2 | TRBV7-8 | - | CASSSASGRIGEQYF | TGTGCCAGCAGCTCGGCTAGCGGGAGAATTGGCGAGCAGTACTTC
TRBJ2-2 | TRBD2 | TRBV7-9 | - | CASSTRLAGGGELFF | TGTGCCAGCAGCACTCGACTAGCGGGAGGTGGGGAGCTGTTTTTT
TRBJ1-1 | TRBD1 | TRBV2 | - | CASSRQGMAEAFF | TGTGCCAGCAGTCGACAGGGAATGGCTGAAGCTTTCTTT
TRBJ2-1 | TRBD2 | TRBV11-3 | - | CASSLVGRGVDYNEQFF | TGTGCCAGCAGCTTGGTCGGACGGGGGGTCGACTACAATGAGCAGTTCTTC
TRBJ2-7 | TRBD2 | TRBV5-1 | - | CASRGAGTSSYEQYF | TGCGCCAGCAGAGGAGCGGGGACGAGCTCCTACGAGCAGTACTTC
TRBJ2-5 | - | TRBV7-6 | once | CASRQRRGQYF | TGTGCCAGCAGACAGCGGAGAGGCCAGTACTTC
TRBJ1-5 | TRBD1 | TRBV11-2 | - | CASSLGTAHNQPQHF | TGTGCCAGCAGCCTAGGGACAGCCCACAATCAGCCCCAGCATTTT
TRBJ2-3 | - | TRBV7-9 | - | CASSLALESSPRF | TGTGCCAGCAGCTTAGCGTTGGAGTCTTCACCGCGATTT
TRBJ2-5 | TRBD1 | TRBV10-3 | - | CAIGDYPGQGRETQYF | TGTGCCATCGGGGACTACCCGGGACAGGGTAGGGAGACCCAGTACTTC
TRBJ1-5 | TRBD1 | TRBV2 | once | CASSPDRAGNQPQHF | TGTGCCAGCAGTCCCGACAGGGCAGGCAATCAGCCCCAGCATTTT